The 23 T cell receptor beta chains below were found in one sample sequenced in a study of blood T cells in healthy people across ages. The authors ran a second PCR of about 7 to 11 cycles using a sample-barcoded 5' primer and a J-beta primer mix. TCRdb independently ran MiXCR on the 5' RACE reads; one entry per CDR3 protein. This sample carries approximately 790,000 distinct CDR3 sequences, around 68% of them seen once, and the ten largest clones take about a quarter. Sequencing used blood. Receptors originate from a man between 25 and 39 years old in good health.

The chain uses TRBV4-2 and TRBJ2-4; D gene uncertain. The end of the DNA fits TRBJ2-7 better, so the J call may be wrong. The CDR3 is 13 amino acids. The germline gives CDR1 LGHNA, CDR2 YNFKEQ. The CDR3 DNA reads as TGTGCCAGCAGCCAAGACCTGCTCTACGAGCAGTACTTC. Translating gives CASSQDLLYEQYF.

This sequence joins TRBV18 and TRBJ2-1; D remains unclear. Germline V gene lookup returns CDR1 KGHSH and CDR2 LQKENI. This CDR3 is 20 amino acids long. Trimming took off 1 base at V and 12 bases at J, with 34 bases between the two ends. The CDR3 sequence: CASSPREATGPGTTLSGQFF. The CDR3 coding sequence is TGTGCCAGCTCACCACGAGAGGCCACCGGACCCGGAACGACCCTAAGTGGGCAGTTCTTC.

The J gene is TRBJ2-4, the V gene TRBV20-1; D possibly matches TRBD1 or TRBD2 (5 bases each). The J call may be in error: the DNA end matches TRBJ2-7 better. Germline V gene lookup returns CDR1 DFQATT and CDR2 SNEGSKA (reference sequence). The CDR3 loop spans 13 amino acids. Written as DNA, the CDR3 is TGCAGTGCCCAGAGGGGTGGGGGCTACGAGCAGTACTTC. Protein sequence: CSAQRGGGYEQYF.

V and J are TRBV29-1 and TRBJ2-4; 13 nucleotides match TRBD2. The better agreement between TRBJ2-7 and the DNA end casts doubt on the J call. Per germline, CDR1 SQVTM and CDR2 ANQGSEA. The CDR3 sequence is 15 residues long. The CDR3 loop reads CSVDSTSGGSYEQYF. CDR3 nucleotides: TGCAGCGTTGACTCGACTAGCGGGGGGTCCTACGAGCAGTACTTC.

The chain uses TRBV27 and TRBJ2-3, with D perhaps matching TRBD2 (7 bases). V was cut by 7 bases and J by 2 bases, with 16 bases left in between. Germline values: CDR1 MNHEY, CDR2 SMNVEV (reference sequence). The CDR3 sequence is 15 residues long. The CDR3 region is CASNPLGGHTDTQYF. The CDR3 DNA reads TGTGCCAGCAATCCGCTGGGGGGGCACACAGATACGCAGTATTTT.

The table lists this clonotype with a count of one. CDR3 in DNA: TGTGCCAGCAGCTCCCGGGGGATGGCGGGGGGGCCCTCCTACAATGAGCAGTTCTTC. Translating gives CASSSRGMAGGPSYNEQFF. The V and J genes are TRBV7-8 and TRBJ2-1, with 9 nucleotides matching TRBD2. V trimming: 4 bases; J trimming: 0 bases; junction bases outside the gene matches: 13. Germline CDR1 SGHVS, CDR2 FQNEAQ. CDR3 length: 19 amino acids.

The rearrangement joins TRBV2 to TRBJ2-5, with D possibly being TRBD2 (6 bases). V dropped 7 bases and J dropped 1 base, with 10 bases sitting between them. Germline V gives CDR1 SNHLY, CDR2 FYNNEI. This CDR3 contains 13 residues. The CDR3 loop is CASIEGLQETQYF. CDR3 DNA sequence: TGTGCCAGCATTGAGGGACTCCAAGAGACCCAGTACTTC.

The chain is built from TRBV29-1 and TRBJ2-5, with D unclear. The J call is doubtful: the DNA matches TRBJ2-7 better. CDR1 SQVTM and CDR2 ANQGSEA come from the germline V gene. There are 11 residues in the CDR3. This chain's CDR3 is CSVGEWSEQYF. For the CDR3, the DNA is TGCAGCGTTGGAGAGTGGAGCGAGCAGTACTTC.

V usage is TRBV20-1 and J usage is TRBJ2-1, with 7 bases lining up with TRBD1. Germline V gene data show CDR1 as DFQATT and CDR2 as SNEGSKA (reference sequence). This CDR3 is 13 amino acids long. DNA for the CDR3: TGCAGGGCAACAGCGACAGGGTACAATGAGCAGTTCTTC. Protein: CRATATGYNEQFF.

The genes are TRBV6-5 and TRBJ1-1; D uncertain. The V end was cut by 2 bases, the J end by 2 bases, with 15 bases between. Germline assignment: CDR1 MNHEY and CDR2 SVGAGI. This CDR3 is 16 amino acids long. CDR3 residues: CASSYHLAAGNTEAFF. The CDR3 bases are TGTGCCAGCAGTTACCACCTAGCAGCGGGCAACACTGAAGCTTTCTTT.

This chain's CDR3 is CASSNLQGRNEKLFF. The CDR3 nucleotides read TGTGCCAGCAGTAATCTCCAGGGGCGGAATGAAAAACTGTTTTTT. This sequence joins TRBV12-3 or TRBV12-4 and TRBJ1-4; a possible D gene is TRBD1 (6 bases). The CDR3 sequence is 15 residues long. The V gene lost 5 bases and the J gene lost 5 bases, with 15 bases spanning the gap.

CDR3: CASSHGEHYEQYF. The CDR3 nucleotides are TGTGCCAGCAGCCACGGGGAGCACTACGAGCAGTACTTC. This rearrangement joins TRBV28 to TRBJ2-7, with D possibly TRBD2 on 5 matching bases. The CDR3 has 13 residues. Trimming removed 6 bases at V and 3 bases at J, with 12 bases between. Germline loops: CDR1 MDHEN, CDR2 SYDVKM.

Worth noting for this clonotype: At one boundary the junction diverges from the germline segment, which might be a read error. The chain combines TRBV28 with TRBJ2-5, with 10 bases aligning to TRBD2. The CDR3 is 15 amino acids. Germline CDR1 and CDR2: MDHEN and SYDVKM. The CDR3 loop is CASSSRAGLAETQYF. The CDR3 bases are TGCGCCAGCAGCTCGAGGGCGGGACTAGCGGAGACCCAGTACTTC.

This chain links TRBV3-1 with TRBJ2-1; perhaps TRBD2 as D (5 bases). V was clipped by 0 bases and J by 0 bases, with 6 bases between them. The CDR3 has 15 residues. Germline V lookup: CDR1 LGHDT, CDR2 YNNKEL (reference sequence). CDR3 amino acids: CASSQERASYNEQFF. Here the CDR3 DNA reads TGTGCCAGCAGCCAAGAGAGGGCCTCCTACAATGAGCAGTTCTTC.

This chain links TRBV15 with TRBJ1-4; D remains unclear. Germline V lookup: CDR1 LNHNV, CDR2 YYDKDF (reference sequence). This CDR3 is built from 16 residues. V gave up 3 bases and J gave up 0 bases, with 11 bases separating them. CDR3 protein: CATSSPQEPTNEKLFF. In DNA, the CDR3 is TGTGCCACCAGCAGTCCTCAAGAACCAACTAATGAAAAACTGTTTTTT.

The rearrangement links TRBV4-1 to TRBJ1-5, with no clear D. Trimming left V 7 bases short and J 0 bases short, with 13 bases between. CDR1 is MGHRA and CDR2 is YSYEKL in the germline V gene. The CDR3 is 15 amino acids. CDR3 DNA: TGCGCCAGCAACGTAGAGGCGGGTAGCAATCAGCCCCAGCATTTT. Amino acids: CASNVEAGSNQPQHF.

The chain carries TRBV28 and TRBJ2-6; a weak D match, TRBD2 (5 bases). The CDR3 covers 15 residues. The V end was cut by 3 bases, the J end by 4 bases, with 10 bases between. The germline gives CDR1 MDHEN, CDR2 SYDVKM. CDR3 protein: CASSLSAGGANVLTF. The CDR3 region has the DNA TGTGCCAGCAGTTTGAGTGCGGGCGGGGCCAACGTCCTGACTTTC.

The table lists this clonotype with a count of one. This sequence joins TRBV21-1 and TRBJ2-3; TRBD2 was called by the table and not checked on the DNA. TRBV21-1 is a known pseudogene. This CDR3 contains 19 residues. The CDR3 is CASSRRHPWGASGTDTQYF. The CDR3 DNA is TGTGCCAGCAGCCGTAGACACCCTTGGGGGGCTAGCGGCACAGATACGCAGTATTTT.

This chain joins TRBV7-3 and TRBJ1-6, with TRBD1 matching 7 bases. Germline lookup yields CDR1 SGHTA and CDR2 FQGTGA. This CDR3 region has 15 residues. Trimming at V came to 0 bases and at J to 10 bases, leaving 6 bases not matched to a gene. CDR3 sequence: CASSLTKGARSPLHF. CDR3 in DNA: TGTGCCAGCAGCTTAACGAAGGGGGCTCGGTCACCCCTCCACTTT.

The chain has TRBV3-1 and TRBJ2-1; 10 positions agree with TRBD2. The CDR3 runs to 15 residues. Germline V CDR1 and CDR2: LGHDT, YNNKEL (reference sequence). With V trimmed by 2 bases and J by 10 bases, 8 bases remained unmatched. DNA for the CDR3: TGTGCCAGCAGCCAACCAGGACTAGCGGTGGCGGAGCAGTTCTTC. Translation gives CASSQPGLAVAEQFF.

This clonotype was detected a few times. The CDR3 is CASSSPRRGEVYNEQFF. The CDR3 DNA reads TGTGCCAGCAGTTCCCCTAGACGGGGGGAAGTATACAATGAGCAGTTCTTC. This sequence joins TRBV6-5 and TRBJ2-1; 7 bases are shared with TRBD2. Per germline, CDR1 MNHEY and CDR2 SVGAGI. The CDR3 loop spans 17 amino acids. J lost 4 bases, V lost 4 bases, and 13 bases had no gene match.

This clonotype has more than one count but fewer than ten. The chain has TRBV29-1 and TRBJ2-5, with D maybe TRBD2 (6 bases). Per the germline V gene, CDR1 is SQVTM and CDR2 is ANQGSEA. V was pared by 4 bases and J by 1 base, with 7 bases between. The CDR3 is 12 amino acids. The CDR3 coding sequence is TGCAGCGTTGGGGGGGTCCAAGAGACCCAGTACTTC. Translated: CSVGGVQETQYF.

A single count supports this clonotype. The chain links TRBV11-2 to TRBJ2-7, with 10 positions matching TRBD1. Losses at the gene ends were 5 bases for V and 4 bases for J; bases not matched to a gene: 8. The CDR3 is 15 residues long. Germline V CDR1 and CDR2: SGHAT, FQNNGV. The DNA for the CDR3 is TGTGCCAGCAGCCCCCAGACAGGGGGCAAGTACGAGCAGTACTTC. Translating it yields CASSPQTGGKYEQYF.